This is a list of T cell receptor beta chains from one sample in a study of blood T cell repertoires in COVID-19. Profiled with immunoSEQ multiplex PCR; TCRdb holds only in-frame clones, not every one. The data show approximately 220,000 clones, just under 85% seen once. The source material was PBMCs or T cells enriched from blood (not recorded which). Receptors originate from a middle-aged woman with acute COVID-19. Each CDR3 is given with its conserved first and last residue. A D gene is named only where the DNA matches it firmly. Rows give clone size only sometimes, using once, few, many, or a class for an expanded clone.

>TRBD1|TRBV29-1|TRBJ1-1|NA
TGCAGCGTTGAGGCCAGACAGGGTGACACTGAAGCTTTCTTT
CSVEARQGDTEAFF
>NA|TRBV11-2|TRBJ2-5|NA
TGTGCCAGCAGCTTGCGGTCACAAGAGACCCAGTACTTC
CASSLRSQETQYF
>NA|TRBV6-1|TRBJ1-4|NA
TGTGCCAGCAGTGGGGCAGGACAGAGACTTAATGAAAAACTGTTTTTT
CASSGAGQRLNEKLFF
>NA|TRBV24-1|TRBJ1-2|NA
TGTGCCACCAGTGATTTGGGCAGGAACTATGGCTACACCTTC
CATSDLGRNYGYTF
>NA|TRBV12-3/TRBV12-4|TRBJ1-1|NA
TGTGCCAGCAGTTTAGGAGACACTGAAGCTTTCTTT
CASSLGDTEAFF
>NA|TRBV30|TRBJ1-2|NA
TGTGCCTGGAGTGTCGCCAGTCTCTATGGCTACACCTTC
CAWSVASLYGYTF
>TRBD1|TRBV6-5|TRBJ1-1|NA
TGTGCCAGCAGTTCTAATTACGGACAGGACATTGAAGCTTTCTTT
CASSSNYGQDIEAFF
>NA|TRBV5-1|TRBJ1-2|NA
TGCGCCAGCAGCTCTGCCGGGGGTAACTATGGCTACACCTTC
CASSSAGGNYGYTF
>TRBD2|TRBV11-2|TRBJ2-7|NA
TGTGCCAGCAGCTTAGCGGGACTAGCGGGAGCGTACGAGCAGTACTTC
CASSLAGLAGAYEQYF
>NA|TRBV19|TRBJ2-1|NA
TGTGCCAGTACGTTAACAGGCGAGCAGTTCTTC
CASTLTGEQFF
>NA|TRBV7-2|TRBJ1-6|NA
TGTGCCAGCAGCTTAGCAGGGGCGGAAAATTCACCCCTCCACTTT
CASSLAGAENSPLHF
>TRBD2|TRBV29-1|TRBJ2-5|NA
TGCAGCGTCTGGGCTAGCGGGGGATGGGAGACCCAGTACTTC
CSVWASGGWETQYF
>NA|TRBV19|TRBJ1-2|NA
TGTGCCAGTAGTATTAGTGGCTATGGCTACACCTTC
CASSISGYGYTF
>TRBD2|TRBV18|TRBJ2-7|many
TGTGCCAGCTCACTACTAGCGGCGAGCAATGGCGAGCAGTACTTC
CASSLLAASNGEQYF
>NA|TRBV19|TRBJ2-2|NA
TGTGCCAGTAGTATTCTAGCCGGGGAGCTGTTTTTT
CASSILAGELFF
>TRBD1|TRBV7-6|TRBJ1-5|NA
TGTGCCAGCAGCTTAGGCAGGGGGCAGAATCAGCCCCAGCATTTT
CASSLGRGQNQPQHF
>TRBD2|TRBV23-1|TRBJ2-1|few
TGCGCCAGCAGTAGAACTAGCGGGAGGATCCATGAGCAGTTCTTC
CASSRTSGRIHEQFF
>TRBD1|TRBV24-1|TRBJ1-1|NA
TGTGCCACCAGCGACGACAGGGCCACTGAAGCTTTCTTT
CATSDDRATEAFF
>NA|TRBV28|TRBJ1-2|once
TGTGCCAGCAGGGCCCGGGGGGGCGCAGGCTATGGCTACACCTTC
CASRARGGAGYGYTF
>NA|TRBV29-1|TRBJ2-4|NA
TGCAGCGTTGGCCCCGGGGGTGAGGCCAAAAACATTCAGTACTTC
CSVGPGGEAKNIQYF
>NA|TRBV10-1|TRBJ1-2|few
TGCGCCAGCAACATGGACGGACAAGGCGGCGACCCTTTCTATGGCTACACCTTC
CASNMDGQGGDPFYGYTF
>NA|TRBV10-1|TRBJ1-1|NA
TGCGCCACACGGGGTTCGATGAACACTGAAGCTTTCTTT
CATRGSMNTEAFF
>TRBD2|TRBV19|TRBJ2-2|once
TGTGCCAGTCCAGCGGGAGACGGGGAGCTGTTTTTT
CASPAGDGELFF
>NA|TRBV6-5|TRBJ1-1|NA
TGTGCCAGCCTGGGTGGGAGAATGAACACTGAAGCTTTCTTT
CASLGGRMNTEAFF
>TRBD1|TRBV10-3|TRBJ2-1|NA
TGTGCCATCAGGAGGACAGGGAACGGGTTGGATGAGCAGTTCTTC
CAIRRTGNGLDEQFF
>NA|TRBV7-3|TRBJ1-2|NA
TGTGCCAGCAGCTCAAGCCCCGGACTGATAGGCTACACCTTC
CASSSSPGLIGYTF
>TRBD1|TRBV7-9|TRBJ1-4|few
TGTGCCAGCAGCAGAGGGGACAGGGGGTACACTAATGAAAAACTGTTTTTT
CASSRGDRGYTNEKLFF
>NA|TRBV6-1|TRBJ1-2|NA
TGTGCCAGCAGCCGCCCGGGGGGTAGGAGCTATGGCTACACCTTC
CASSRPGGRSYGYTF
>NA|TRBV4-2|TRBJ1-1|NA
TGTGCCAGCAGCCAAGATTCCGCCAGGAAAGCTTTCTTT
CASSQDSARKAFF
>NA|TRBV5-1|TRBJ1-4|once
TGCGCCAGCAGCTCAGGGTCACAGGAAAAACTGTTTTTT
CASSSGSQEKLFF
>NA|TRBV19|TRBJ1-6|once
TGTGCCAGTAGTCCTTCGTTGTATAGAAATTCACCCCTCCACTTT
CASSPSLYRNSPLHF
>TRBD1|TRBV10-3|TRBJ1-4|NA
TGTGCCATCAGTGAGGGGGCAGGGGGCCGGGATGAAAAACTGTTTTTT
CAISEGAGGRDEKLFF
>NA|TRBV15|TRBJ1-2|NA
TGTGCCACCAGCAGAGCCCGACAGGAGCATTATGGCTACACCTTC
CATSRARQEHYGYTF
>NA|TRBV21-1|TRBJ2-7|few
TGTGCCAGCAGCAAAGCAAGAGACACAAAATCCTACGAGCAGTACTTC
CASSKARDTKSYEQYF
>NA|TRBV18|TRBJ1-4|NA
TGTGCCAGCTCACCAAGAGGTGATGAAAAACTGTTTTTT
CASSPRGDEKLFF
>TRBD1|TRBV7-2|TRBJ1-6|NA
TGTGCCAGCAGCTTAGAAGGGACAGGGAGCTATAATTCACCCCTCCACTTT
CASSLEGTGSYNSPLHF
>NA|TRBV5-1|TRBJ1-1|NA
TGCGCCAGCAGCCTACAGAGGGCCATGAACACTGAAGCTTTCTTT
CASSLQRAMNTEAFF
>TRBD1|TRBV11-3|TRBJ2-1|NA
TGTGCCAGCAGCTTAGATAGTCGGGGCAGGGGGCGACGTTTGGGCAATGAGCAGTTCTTC
CASSLDSRGRGRRLGNEQFF
>TRBD1|TRBV19|TRBJ1-1|NA
TGTGCCAGTAGTGTTGACAGGGCGCCGACGACTGAAGCTTTCTTT
CASSVDRAPTTEAFF
>NA|TRBV7-8|TRBJ2-7|NA
TGTGCCAGCAGCAACCGAGGGGGAAAATACGAGCAGTACTTC
CASSNRGGKYEQYF
>TRBD2|TRBV20-1|TRBJ2-3|NA
TGCAGTGCTAGTGAGTTAGCGGGAGGTTTTAGCACAGATACGCAGTATTTT
CSASELAGGFSTDTQYF
>TRBD2|TRBV10-2|TRBJ2-1|NA
TGCGCCAGCAGTAGGACTAGCGGATATACCTACAATGAGCAGTTCTTC
CASSRTSGYTYNEQFF
>TRBD1|TRBV29-1|TRBJ2-7|NA
TGCAGCGCTGGACAGGGTTTAGTCTACGAGCAGTACTTC
CSAGQGLVYEQYF